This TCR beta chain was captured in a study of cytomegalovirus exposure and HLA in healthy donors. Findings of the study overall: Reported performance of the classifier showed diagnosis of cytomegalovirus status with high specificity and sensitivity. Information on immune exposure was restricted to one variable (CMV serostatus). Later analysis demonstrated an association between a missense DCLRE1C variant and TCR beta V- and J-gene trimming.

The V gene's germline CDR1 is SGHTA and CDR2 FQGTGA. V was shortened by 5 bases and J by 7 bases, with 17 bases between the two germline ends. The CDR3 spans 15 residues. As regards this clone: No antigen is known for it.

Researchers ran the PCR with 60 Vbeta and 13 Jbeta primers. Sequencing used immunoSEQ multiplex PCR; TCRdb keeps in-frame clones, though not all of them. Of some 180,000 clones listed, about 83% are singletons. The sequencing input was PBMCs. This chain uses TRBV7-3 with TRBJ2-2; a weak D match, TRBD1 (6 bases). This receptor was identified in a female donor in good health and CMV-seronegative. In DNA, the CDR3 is TGTGCCAGCAGCCCTAACAGGGCTACCAACGGGGAGCTGTTTTTT. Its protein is CASSPNRATNGELFF.